The subject of this entry is one T cell receptor (beta chain). Its specificity is unknown. Clones were read by immunoSEQ multiplex PCR, and TCRdb kept only the in-frame ones, dropping some. The sample contains more than 140,000 clones, roughly 85% of which appear only once. This sample is drawn from a study of radiation and T cells in renal cell carcinoma. Study outcomes and limitations: From baseline, blood top tumor clonotypes peaked at 2 weeks post-radiation.

Time point noted: baseline pretreatment blood. Treatment meaning: 15 Gy SBRT to primary tumor, nephrectomy 4 weeks later. Radiation-treated patients gave blood at baseline, week 2 and week 4. Unmatched junction bases numbered 11, after V lost 6 bases and J lost 4 bases. The germline gives CDR1 MNHNS, CDR2 SASEGT. The CDR3 extends over 15 amino acids. The source of this sequence is a woman aged 50 to 60 with renal cell carcinoma. Specimen: blood, collected from a patient whose treatment included radiotherapy and nephrectomy. The chain links TRBV6-1 to TRBJ2-7; 8 bases agree with TRBD1. In DNA, the CDR3 is TGTGCCAGCAGGGACCAGGGGGCATTGGTTTACGAGCAGTACTTC. It yields the protein CASRDQGALVYEQYF.